The T cell receptor (beta chain) under discussion was sequenced for a study of beta chain features in type 1 diabetes (dated by TCRdb to the late 2010s). Regarding the research as a whole: Mean age, gender distribution, total cell number and subset yield did not differ between patients and healthy donors. In the study, recently diagnosed type 1 diabetes patients and matched healthy donors were compared on the TCRB repertoires of their sorted circulating CD4+ T cell subsets. Regulatory and stem cell-like memory subsets were isolated from only 8 patients and roughly 8 healthy donors, whereas naive and central memory subsets came from all 30 or so donors. Across all samples, some 99 million sorted cells were examined, and cell number per subset correlated strongly with RNA yield. Beyond this particular receptor, the publication reports: Type 1 diabetes patients showed a moderate but significant shortening of TCRB CDR3 length in all four CD4+ subsets. HLA sub-analyses involved small numbers of individuals, so any influence of HLA type on TCRB rearrangement remained unresolved. The naive, central memory and regulatory TCRB repertoires appeared to resemble one another more closely among patients than among healthy donors. PCR might favor shorter templates, but patient and control samples were amplified and corrected together, so any skew would affect both groups equally. At VDJ recombination sites, patients with type 1 diabetes made fewer insertions and deleted more nucleotides, a pattern implying thymic rearrangement abnormalities. Because cDNA was sequenced instead of genomic DNA, activated cells with high expression could be over-represented, although the groups did not differ in activation or CD3 levels.

Each donor gave one peripheral blood draw, averaging approximately 120 mL, which was collected into heparinised tubes. Using a panel that included CD45RO, CCR7, CD25, CD127, CD95 and CD27, naive, central memory, regulatory and stem cell-like memory CD4+ T cells were sorted on a BD FACSAria II. A purity above 98% was achieved for all sorted populations. Right away, PBMCs were isolated by Lymphoprep density gradient centrifugation and were stained directly, with no culture step. So that batch effects would be minimized, each experiment stained and sorted samples in pairs, pairing one healthy donor with one patient. This clone was detected only a few times. This receptor's antigen is unknown. The input lacks base qualities; no much larger clone sits a single base away. The germline V gene encodes CDR1 WSHSY and CDR2 SAAADI. V lost 6 bases and J lost 5 bases, and the count of bases not matched to a germline gene is 7. The CDR3, from cysteine to phenylalanine, totals 14 residues. The CDR3 DNA has 42 bases and is translated from base 1.

The entire isolated RNA was reverse transcribed using the High Capacity cDNA Reverse Transcription Kit, and thus expressed TCRB transcripts were sequenced. Deep immunoSEQ sequencing was applied to naive, central memory and regulatory T cell samples, giving an average of roughly 3.5 million total reads per sample. After sorted cells were lysed in RLT buffer, RNA was extracted with DNase-treated RNeasy Micro or Mini kits, with the choice depending on cell number. To prevent cross-contamination, every cell subset was processed on its own, while patient and healthy donor samples were processed together. TCRB sequences were amplified from cDNA with the immunoSEQ multiplex PCR, producing 87-bp fragments spanning the CDR3 region. The amplicons were sequenced using the Illumina HiSeq platform. The original pipeline was this. Synthetic template baselines were used to correct PCR bias computationally, reads within Hamming distance 2 were collapsed, and singletons that could not be merged were discarded. Reads were aligned against IMGT to assign V, D and J genes, CDR3 length and insertions or deletions at six rearrangement sites. Within each subset, clonotype counts were normalized to the number of sorted cells before true diversity and Gini coefficients were calculated with the tcR R package. The overlap coefficient, calculated on TCRB nucleotide sequences, was used to quantify repertoire sharing. The immuneACCESS repertoire file appears here via TCRdb, limited to in-frame rearrangements. These files lack a portion of the clones; in checked studies, under half of the deficit traces to unresolved V genes, and the cause of the others is not known. V, J and clone size reflect that table, while D and trimming were determined from the DNA. In all, the sample holds some 300,000 clones, and under 8.5% of those were seen once. More than 0.8% of the sample belongs to the ten largest clones.

The material sequenced was central memory CD4+ T cells from blood. The chain is encoded by TRBV10-2 joined to TRBJ1-5, and 7 junction bases match TRBD1. The TCR sequence derives from a young woman in good health. The CDR3 region reads CASRPQGGDQPQHF. In nucleotides, the sequence is TGCGCCAGCAGGCCCCAGGGGGGAGATCAGCCCCAGCATTTT.